This passage covers 21 T cell receptor beta chains from one sample sequenced in a study of identical twins. A single record per CDR3 protein comes from TCRdb applying MiXCR to the 5' RACE reads. The sample records 700,000 or so distinct CDR3 sequences, about 9.4% being singletons. Another study also made use of these data, one on yellow fever vaccine responses in identical twins.

Sequencing was carried out using PBMCs. All receptors come from a woman between 18 and 29 years old in good health.

This chain uses TRBV10-3 with TRBJ2-5; possible D gene TRBD2, 5 bases. This CDR3 comprises 14 residues. The V and J ends lost 6 bases and 1 base respectively, with 12 bases between them. Germline CDR1 and CDR2: ENHRY and SYGVKD. CDR3 nucleotides: TGTGCCATCAGACCTTCGAGCGGCCAAGAGACCCAGTACTTC. It is translated as CAIRPSSGQETQYF.

There are a few counts of this clonotype. V usage is TRBV3-1 and J usage is TRBJ2-1; the D gene is possibly TRBD2 (5 bases). The germline CDR1 and CDR2 sequences are LGHDT and YNNKEL (reference sequence). V gave up 6 bases and J gave up 10 bases, with 13 bases separating them. CDR3 length: 12 amino acids. The CDR3 reads CASRRSGQEQFF. CDR3 bases: TGTGCCAGCAGAAGAAGCGGCCAAGAGCAGTTCTTC.

There are a few counts of this clonotype. This rearrangement joins TRBV5-1 to TRBJ2-3; D is undetermined. The CDR3 contains 15 residues. Germline V CDR1 and CDR2: SGHRS, YFSETQ. V was cut by 0 bases and J by 0 bases, with 8 bases left in between. Written as DNA, the CDR3 is TGCGCCAGCAGCTTGGACATTCCTAGCACAGATACGCAGTATTTT. Translated: CASSLDIPSTDTQYF.

This clonotype was seen more than once but under ten times. This chain joins TRBV24-1 and TRBJ2-2; 7 nucleotides line up with TRBD1. Germline lookup yields CDR1 KGHDR and CDR2 SFDVKD. This CDR3 comprises 15 residues. J lost 4 bases, V lost 4 bases, and 5 bases had no gene match. This CDR3 reads CATSDPDRATGELFF. In nucleotides, the CDR3 is TGTGCCACCAGTGACCCAGACAGGGCCACCGGGGAGCTGTTTTTT.

Notes on this clonotype: At one boundary the junction diverges from the germline segment, which might be a read error. This chain links TRBV7-9 with TRBJ2-1; D might be TRBD2 (5 bases). The CDR3 is 16 amino acids. CDR1 and CDR2 (germline): SEHNR, FQNEAQ (reference sequence). CDR3 region: CASSLELDRVFNGQFF. The CDR3 nucleotides are TGTGCCAGCAGCCTAGAACTAGATAGGGTTTTCAATGGGCAGTTCTTC.

This clonotype was observed many times. This sequence joins TRBV11-2 and TRBJ2-7, with D possibly being TRBD2 (6 bases). The CDR3 is 16 amino acids. The germline CDR1 and CDR2 sequences are SGHAT and FQNNGV. The ends were cut back, 5 bases at V and 1 base at J, with 18 bases in the middle. The CDR3 DNA reads as TGTGCCAGCAGCCCCCGGGGGTCTTCCCTTTCCTACGAGCAGTACTTC. This encodes CASSPRGSSLSYEQYF.

The rearrangement uses TRBV3-1 and TRBJ2-7, with D tentatively TRBD2 (7 bases). The V end lost 0 bases, the J end lost 8 bases, and 14 bases lay between the germline ends. This CDR3 spans 14 amino acids. Looked up from germline, CDR1 is LGHDT and CDR2 is YNNKEL (reference sequence). This chain's CDR3 is CASSQDAGAGKQYF. In DNA form, the CDR3 reads TGTGCCAGCAGCCAAGATGCGGGGGCGGGGAAGCAGTACTTC.

V gene TRBV7-9 combines with J gene TRBJ2-5; 8 nucleotides line up with TRBD1. CDR3 size: 13 residues. The J segment lost 6 bases and the V segment lost 5 bases, leaving 5 bases of the junction unmatched. Germline CDR1 SEHNR, CDR2 FQNEAQ (reference sequence). The chain's CDR3 is CASSASGGKTQYF. Written as DNA, the CDR3 is TGTGCCAGCAGCGCATCAGGGGGCAAGACCCAGTACTTC.

This clonotype showed up just a few times. The rearrangement uses TRBV2 and TRBJ1-3; D gene ambiguous. CDR3 size: 15 residues. With 3 bases removed from V and 4 bases from J, the gap between germline ends came to 13 bases. Germline CDR1 reads SNHLY; CDR2 reads FYNNEI. DNA for the CDR3: TGTGCCAGCAGTGAGCGTTTCCGCCGCGGAAACACCATATATTTT. As protein: CASSERFRRGNTIYF.

This chain connects TRBV27 to TRBJ2-7; 10 bases are shared with TRBD2. In germline, CDR1 is MNHEY, CDR2 SMNVEV (reference sequence). The J segment lost 2 bases and the V segment lost 5 bases, leaving 6 bases of the junction unmatched. CDR3 length: 15 residues. The CDR3 here is CASSISGGPPYEQYF. CDR3 nucleotides: TGTGCCAGCAGTATTAGCGGGGGGCCTCCCTACGAGCAGTACTTC.

This clonotype has just a few counts. V usage is TRBV3-1 and J usage is TRBJ2-1; D remains unclear. Trimming stripped 8 bases from V and 2 bases from J, with 10 bases between. The germline gives CDR1 LGHDT, CDR2 YNNKEL (reference sequence). This CDR3 is built from 13 residues. The CDR3, as DNA: TGTGCCAGCGGCGACTCTACCTACAATGAGCAGTTCTTC. This encodes CASGDSTYNEQFF.

Ten or more counts support this clonotype. V usage is TRBV4-3 and J usage is TRBJ2-1; the match to TRBD2 covers 9 bases. The CDR3 is 15 residues long. V lost 3 bases, J lost 6 bases, and 6 bases stayed unmatched. Germline V lookup: CDR1 LGHNA, CDR2 YSLEER. CDR3 nucleotides: TGCGCCAGCAGCCACGTAGCGGGAGTAGGCAATGAGCAGTTCTTC. Translated, it gives CASSHVAGVGNEQFF.

V and J are TRBV6-1 and TRBJ2-1, with D perhaps being TRBD1 or TRBD2 (5 bases each). Germline V CDR1 and CDR2: MNHNS, SASEGT. The ends were cut back, 6 bases at V and 0 bases at J, with 15 bases in the middle. This CDR3 comprises 16 residues. CDR3 in DNA: TGTGCCAGCAGCCAGGCGAAGGGGAGCTCCTACAATGAGCAGTTCTTC. Translated: CASSQAKGSSYNEQFF.

This clonotype came up a few times. The junction shows a germline mismatch at one end, possibly a read error. This chain joins TRBV5-6 and TRBJ2-2; perhaps TRBD2 as D (6 bases). CDR3 length: 16 amino acids. Germline CDR1 SGHDT, CDR2 YYEEEE. This chain's CDR3 is CASSLGLARNSGELFF. CDR3 sequence (DNA): TGTGCCAGCAGCTTGGGTCTAGCGAGGAACTCCGGGGAGCTGTTTTTT.

The chain combines TRBV27 with TRBJ1-1, with D possibly being TRBD1 (5 bases). CDR3 size: 11 residues. Germline CDR1 is MNHEY and CDR2 is SMNVEV (reference sequence). Trimming took off 10 bases at V and 0 bases at J, with 6 bases between the two ends. The CDR3 DNA is TGTGCCACCAGGGTGAACACTGAAGCTTTCTTT. It yields the protein CATRVNTEAFF.

This sequence joins TRBV9 and TRBJ2-7; TRBD1 aligns across 8 bases. The CDR3 extends over 15 amino acids. Germline CDR1 reads SGDLS; CDR2 reads YYNGEE. The V gene end was trimmed by 4 bases and the J gene end by 2 bases; junction bases not matched to a gene: 8. The CDR3 sequence is CASSPTTGATYEQYF. CDR3 nucleotide sequence: TGTGCCAGCAGCCCGACGACAGGGGCTACCTACGAGCAGTACTTC.

The chain employs TRBV3-1 and TRBJ1-6; 9 bases fit TRBD1. The CDR3 spans 15 residues. V shed 6 bases, J shed 7 bases, and the junction held 7 bases outside the gene matches. The germline CDR1 and CDR2 sequences are LGHDT and YNNKEL (reference sequence). The CDR3 coding sequence is TGTGCCAGCAGAATCCGGGACAGGGAGAATTCACCCCTCCACTTT. It translates to CASRIRDRENSPLHF.

This clonotype was detected only a few times. V usage is TRBV7-8 and J usage is TRBJ1-5; D remains ambiguous. Germline loops: CDR1 SGHVS, CDR2 FQNEAQ. The CDR3 is made up of 16 amino acids. Trimming stripped 1 base from V and 1 base from J, with 11 bases between. CDR3 DNA sequence: TGTGCCAGCAGCTTAGAGGGCAGGTTGAGCAATCAGCCCCAGCATTTT. Its translation: CASSLEGRLSNQPQHF.

This clonotype showed up just a few times. In nucleotides, the CDR3 is TGTGCCAGCAGCCGACAGGGGGCAGGCGGGCAGTACTTC. Protein product: CASSRQGAGGQYF. The V and J genes are TRBV12-3 or TRBV12-4 and TRBJ2-7; 10 bases agree with TRBD1. The CDR3 consists of 13 residues. V shed 6 bases and J 9 bases; nucleotides not matched to a gene: 8.

This clonotype was counted a few times. V is TRBV12-5 and J is TRBJ2-2; 9 positions match TRBD2. CDR3 length: 16 amino acids. In germline, CDR1 is LGHNT, CDR2 FRNRAP. J was trimmed by 4 bases and V by 5 bases; bases with no gene match: 8. The CDR3 coding sequence is TGTGCTAGTGGTACCGGGACTAGCCGGGGCACCGGGGAGCTGTTTTTT. Its translation: CASGTGTSRGTGELFF. Variable domain in full (rest from reference TRBV12-5 and TRBJ2-2): DARVTQTPRHKVTEMGQEVTMRCQPILGHNTVFWYRQTMMQGLELLAYFRNRAPLDDSGMPKDRFSAEMPDATLATLKIQPSEPRDSAVYFCASGTGTSRGTGELFFGEGSRLTVL.

This clonotype was seen more than once but under ten times. CDR3 sequence reads: CASRGPPGQGVREQFF. The CDR3 DNA sequence: TGTGCCAGCAGAGGACCTCCGGGACAGGGGGTTCGGGAGCAGTTCTTC. The chain has TRBV2 and TRBJ2-1; 11 bases are shared with TRBD1. J was trimmed by 10 bases and V by 6 bases; bases with no gene match: 14. From germline, CDR1 is SNHLY and CDR2 FYNNEI. The CDR3 sequence is 16 residues long.